These 12 T cell receptor beta chains originate from one sample sequenced in a study of blood T cell repertoires in COVID-19. Sequencing used immunoSEQ multiplex PCR; TCRdb keeps in-frame clones, though not all of them. The sample includes a few hundred thousand clones, 70% to 90% seen only once; the top ten take about 8%. The sequencing input was peripheral blood. These receptors were collected from a woman between 45 and 60 years old who had recovered from COVID-19.

The rearrangement links TRBV5-1 to TRBJ1-2; a possible D gene is TRBD1 (6 bases). From germline, CDR1 is SGHRS and CDR2 YFSETQ. The CDR3 covers 13 residues. Trimming removed 2 bases at V and 3 bases at J, with 8 bases between. The CDR3 region has the DNA TGCGCCAGCAGCTTACGGACAGACTATGGCTACACCTTC. The encoded protein is CASSLRTDYGYTF.

The chain combines TRBV29-1 with TRBJ1-2; 10 nucleotides match TRBD1. The V and J ends lost 7 bases and 7 bases, in that order; junction bases with no gene match: 12. The CDR3 loop spans 14 amino acids. Germline values: CDR1 SQVTM, CDR2 ANQGSEA. The CDR3 spells CSAAGDRGDAGYTF. As DNA, the CDR3 is TGCAGCGCCGCCGGGGACAGGGGTGACGCTGGCTACACCTTC.

The chain employs TRBV19 and TRBJ2-3; D is perhaps TRBD2 (5 bases). V was clipped by 4 bases and J by 5 bases, with 10 bases between them. This CDR3 is 13 amino acids long. Germline V gives CDR1 LNHDA, CDR2 SQIVND (reference sequence). The DNA of the CDR3 is TGTGCCAGTAGTACGCAACGGGGAGATACGCAGTATTTT. It codes for CASSTQRGDTQYF.

This chain joins TRBV27 and TRBJ1-2, with a weak D call TRBD1 (6 bases). Germline lookup yields CDR1 MNHEY and CDR2 SMNVEV (reference sequence). The length of the CDR3 is 14 residues. Between the trimmed V and J ends, which lost 8 bases and 4 bases, there was a span of 17 bases. The CDR3 nucleotides are TGTGCCAGCCGGCCGCAGGGGAAATTCTATGGCTACACCTTC. Its protein is CASRPQGKFYGYTF.

The chain carries TRBV12-5 and TRBJ1-1, with TRBD1 matching over 10 bases. The J segment lost 4 bases and the V segment lost 7 bases, leaving 6 bases of the junction unmatched. The CDR3 length is 14 residues. Germline V gives CDR1 LGHNT, CDR2 FRNRAP. The CDR3 region has the DNA TGTGCTAGTGCCCGGACAGGGGGTGGCACTGAAGCTTTCTTT. Its protein is CASARTGGGTEAFF.

The chain links TRBV11-2 to TRBJ2-7; D is ambiguous. V lost 5 bases and J 8 bases, leaving 16 bases between the germline ends. The germline gives CDR1 SGHAT, CDR2 FQNNGV. The CDR3 runs 13 residues. Here the CDR3 reads CASSQTPLGQQYF. The CDR3 bases are TGTGCCAGCAGCCAAACCCCCCTGGGCCAGCAGTACTTC.

J is TRBJ1-1 and V is TRBV12-5; D is unresolved. V was pared by 0 bases and J by 3 bases, with 17 bases between. Germline CDR1 is LGHNT and CDR2 is FRNRAP. This CDR3 contains 17 residues. The CDR3 nucleotides read TGTGCTAGTGGTTTGGTAATGATACGGTCCTCTTACACTGAAGCTTTCTTT. Protein sequence: CASGLVMIRSSYTEAFF.

V usage is TRBV3-1 (or the pseudogene TRBV3-2) and J usage is TRBJ1-1; tentatively, D is TRBD1 (6 bases). Germline CDR1 is LGHDT and CDR2 is YNNKEL (reference sequence). Trimming took off 5 bases at V and 1 base at J, with 11 bases between the two ends. The CDR3 sequence is 14 residues long. The CDR3 DNA sequence: TGTGCCAGCAGCTACAGGGATGCGAACACTGAAGCTTTCTTT. This translates into CASSYRDANTEAFF.

The chain joins TRBV6-2 or TRBV6-3 to TRBJ1-2, with a weak D call TRBD1 (5 bases). V was clipped by 5 bases and J by 8 bases, with 15 bases between them. There are 13 residues in the CDR3. CDR1 and CDR2 from the germline V gene are MNHEY and SVGEGT. CDR3 sequence reads: CASSPRLDMGYTF. The CDR3 bases are TGTGCCAGCAGTCCCCGCCTGGACATGGGCTACACCTTC.

This chain uses TRBV30 with TRBJ2-1, with 8 bases identical to TRBD2. The CDR3 is 14 residues long. Germline V gene data show CDR1 as GTSNPN and CDR2 as SVGIG (reference sequence). V dropped 0 bases and J dropped 7; count of bases not matched to a gene: 5. The CDR3, as DNA: TGTGCCTGGAGTGTACGCGGGGGGTCGAATGAGCAGTTCTTC. It is translated as CAWSVRGGSNEQFF.

The chain recombines TRBV14 with TRBJ1-6; unclear D gene. V was pared by 0 bases and J by 7 bases, with 10 bases between. Germline loops: CDR1 SGHDN, CDR2 FVKESK. The CDR3 runs 15 residues. The CDR3 region is CASSQDRVMNSPLHF. CDR3 nucleotides: TGTGCCAGCAGCCAAGATCGGGTGATGAATTCACCCCTCCACTTT.

The V call is TRBV7-2, the J call TRBJ1-1; D uncertain. With 3 bases removed from V and 0 bases from J, the gap between germline ends came to 8 bases. The length of the CDR3 is 14 residues. CDR1 is SGHTA, CDR2 FQGNSA, per germline. CDR3 coding DNA: TGTGCCAGCAGCTTCCAGATGATGAACACTGAAGCTTTCTTT. Its protein is CASSFQMMNTEAFF. The entire variable domain, with the rest obtained from reference TRBV7-2 and TRBJ1-1, is as follows: GAGVSQSPSNKVTEKGKDVELRCDPISGHTALYWYRQSLGQGLEFLIYFQGNSAPDKSGLPSDRFSAERTGGSVSTLTIQRTQQEDSAVYLCASSFQMMNTEAFFGQGTRLTVV.